The clone carrying this T cell receptor (beta chain) occurred many times. What it binds is unknown. The sample comes from a study of response to subunit inactivated influenza vaccine. Findings of the study overall: Researchers suggested that each seasonal influenza vaccination recruits few new T cells.

TCRdb passed the RT-PCR reads through MiXCR, listing each CDR3 protein once. The table lists 430,000 or so distinct CDR3 sequences, approximately 11% of them singletons. The CDR3 spans 14 residues. V was clipped by 4 bases and J by 2 bases; unmatched bases: 3. CDR1 and CDR2 (germline): SGHTA, FQGNSA. The sequence derives from a middle-aged man who received an inactivated influenza vaccine. Here the sequenced sample was PBMCs from blood, taken more than 35 days after vaccination. The chain has TRBV7-2 and TRBJ2-3, with 7 bases aligning to TRBD2. The CDR3 coding sequence is TGTGCCAGCAGCTCGGGGGGAAACACAGATACGCAGTATTTT. Its translation: CASSSGGNTDTQYF.